Detailed here is one TCR beta chain. Its antigen is undetermined. Generation of TCR beta libraries employed quantitative 5'-RACE incorporating molecular barcodes. Via MiXCR, TCRdb re-called the 5' RACE reads, giving one row per CDR3 protein. The repertoire holds around 250,000 distinct CDR3 sequences, with about 18% as singletons. Trimming removed 6 bases from V and 5 bases from J; junction bases left unmatched: 8. Germline CDR1 MNHNS, CDR2 SASEGT. The CDR3 has 16 residues. These data are taken from a study of CD8 T cells in ankylosing spondylitis. The study's findings and limits: Disease-linked clones bore a CD8+ phenotype, appearing relatively rarely in peripheral blood. There was reportedly significant enrichment of clones that were disease-linked in matched ankylosing spondylitis synovial fluid.

V and J are TRBV6-1 and TRBJ2-2; 11 positions agree with TRBD2. This TCR came from a male donor with ankylosing spondylitis or in good health (not recorded which). Sequenced: blood, either unsorted or a sorted T cell fraction (not recorded which). CDR3 nucleotides: TGTGCCAGCAGCCCTCTAGCGGGAGGTCATACCGGGGAGCTGTTTTTT. Translation gives CASSPLAGGHTGELFF.